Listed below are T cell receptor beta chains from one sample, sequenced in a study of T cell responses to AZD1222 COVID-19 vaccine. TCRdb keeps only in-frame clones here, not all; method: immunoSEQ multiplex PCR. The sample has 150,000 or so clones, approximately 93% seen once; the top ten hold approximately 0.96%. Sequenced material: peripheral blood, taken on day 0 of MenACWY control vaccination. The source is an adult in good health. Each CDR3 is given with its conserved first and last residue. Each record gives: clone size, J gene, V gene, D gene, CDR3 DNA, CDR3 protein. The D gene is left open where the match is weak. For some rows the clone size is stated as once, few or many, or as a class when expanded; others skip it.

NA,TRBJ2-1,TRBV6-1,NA,TGTGCCAGCAGTGAAACGACTTACAATGAGCAGTTCTTC,CASSETTYNEQFF
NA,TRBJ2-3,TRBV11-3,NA,TGTGCCATCCGACGACAAGGGGGCACAGATACGCAGTATTTT,CAIRRQGGTDTQYF
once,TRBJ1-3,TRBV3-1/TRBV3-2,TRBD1,TGTGCCAGCAGCCGATGGGACAGCTCCTCTGGAAACACCATATATTTT,CASSRWDSSSGNTIYF
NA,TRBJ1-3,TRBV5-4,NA,TGTGCCAGCAGCCCCGACCAGGGGTTCTCTGGAAACACCATATATTTT,CASSPDQGFSGNTIYF
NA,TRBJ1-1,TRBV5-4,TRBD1,TGTGCCAGCAGGCCCGGGACAGGCAACACTGGCGGTCTCTTT,CASRPGTGNTGGLF
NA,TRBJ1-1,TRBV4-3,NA,TGCGCCAGCAGCCAAAAATCCGAGGATACTGAAGCTTTCTTT,CASSQKSEDTEAFF
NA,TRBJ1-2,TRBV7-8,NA,TGTGCCAGCAGCCAACGGGCTGGAGGATCGACTAACTATGGCTACACCTTC,CASSQRAGGSTNYGYTF
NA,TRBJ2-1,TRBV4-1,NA,TGCGCCAGCAGCCAAAAACTCAACAATGAGCAGTTCTTC,CASSQKLNNEQFF
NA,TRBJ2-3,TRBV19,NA,TGTGCCAGTAGTATAGGGGGGATAGATACGCAGTATTTT,CASSIGGIDTQYF
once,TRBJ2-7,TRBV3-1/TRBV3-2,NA,TGTGCCAGCAGCCAAGTTGCAGGGGACTACGAGCAGTACTTC,CASSQVAGDYEQYF
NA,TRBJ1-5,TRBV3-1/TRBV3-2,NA,TGTGCCAGCAGCCAAGGTCGAGACTTCAATCAGCCCCAGCATTTT,CASSQGRDFNQPQHF
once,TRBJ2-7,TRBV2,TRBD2,TGTGCCAGCACGGGACTAGCGGGAGGCCCCTACGAGCAGTACTTC,CASTGLAGGPYEQYF
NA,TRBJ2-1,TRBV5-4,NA,TGTGCCAGCACCTGGGAGTCCTCCTACAATGAGCAGTTCTTC,CASTWESSYNEQFF
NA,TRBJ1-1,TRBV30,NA,TGTGCCTGGAGTGTACGAGCGGGGAGTGAAGCTTTCTTT,CAWSVRAGSEAFF
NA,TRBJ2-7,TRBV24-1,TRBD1,TGTGCCACCAGTGATTTTTCCGGGACAGGGGAATACGAGCAGTACTTC,CATSDFSGTGEYEQYF
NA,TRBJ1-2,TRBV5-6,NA,TGTGCCAGCAGCCCTACAGTAAACGCTAACTATGGCTACACCTTC,CASSPTVNANYGYTF
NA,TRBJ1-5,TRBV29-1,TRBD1,TGCAGCGCTGGGACAGGGAATCAGCCCCAGCATTTT,CSAGTGNQPQHF
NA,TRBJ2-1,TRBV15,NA,TGTGCCACCAGCAGGCTTGGCACCCGCAATGAGCAGTTCTTC,CATSRLGTRNEQFF
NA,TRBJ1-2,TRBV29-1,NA,TGCAGCGTTGAATGGCAGGAGAACTATGGCTACACCTTC,CSVEWQENYGYTF
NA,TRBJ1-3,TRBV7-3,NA,TGTGCCAGCAGCCCGGACGGGAGCTCTGGAAACACCATATATTTT,CASSPDGSSGNTIYF
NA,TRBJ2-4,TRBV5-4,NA,TGTGCCACCACAGCCTCGAATTCCAAAAACATTCAGTACTTC,CATTASNSKNIQYF
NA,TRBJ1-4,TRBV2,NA,TGTGCCAGCAGTGCCACGGGGGGAAAACTGTTTTTT,CASSATGGKLFF
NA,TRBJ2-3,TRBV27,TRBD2,TGTGCCAGCAGTTCCCGGCTAGCGGGAGGGCGGGGGACAGATACGCAGTATTTT,CASSSRLAGGRGTDTQYF
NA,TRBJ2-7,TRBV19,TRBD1,TGTGCCAGTAGCAGATTGGGACAGGGGCCCTACGAGCAGTACTTC,CASSRLGQGPYEQYF
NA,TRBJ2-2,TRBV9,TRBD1,TGTGCCAGCAGCGGGGACAGGCCTCCCGGGGAGCTGTTTTTT,CASSGDRPPGELFF
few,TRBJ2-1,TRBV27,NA,TGTGCCAGCCTAGGAACGGGTCGTACCTACAATGAGCAGTTCTTC,CASLGTGRTYNEQFF
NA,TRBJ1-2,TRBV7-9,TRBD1,TGTGCCAGCAGACCCCCGGGGACAGTATCAAAAGATGGCTACACCTTC,CASRPPGTVSKDGYTF